A selection of T cell receptor beta chains follows, all from one sample in a study of blood T cell repertoires in COVID-19. Clones were read by immunoSEQ multiplex PCR, and TCRdb kept only the in-frame ones, dropping some. Found here are 90,000 to 110,000 clones, less than 85% of them singletons; the top ten hold 3.5% to 5%. Sequenced material: peripheral blood. These receptors all come from a human donor in a cohort sampled during active or convalescent COVID-19. The CDR3 runs from the conserved cysteine through the conserved F or W. Each record gives: V gene, clone size, J gene, D gene, CDR3 length, CDR3 DNA, CDR3 protein. A D gene is named only where the DNA matches it firmly. Only some rows state a clone size, as once, few, many or a class for expanded clones.

V: TRBV5-1; size: NA; J: TRBJ2-7; D: TRBD2; length: 13; DNA: TGCGCCAGCAGCTTAGCGGGATCCTACGAGCAGTACTTC; CDR3: CASSLAGSYEQYF
V: TRBV4-1; size: NA; J: TRBJ1-1; D: TRBD1; length: 16; DNA: TGCGCCAGCAGCCAAGGGACAGGGGGGCGGAACACTGAAGCTTTCTTT; CDR3: CASSQGTGGRNTEAFF
V: TRBV5-5; size: NA; J: TRBJ2-2; D: TRBD2; length: 17; DNA: TGTGCCAGCAGCTTTGTAGCGGGAGGACATTACACCGGGGAGCTGTTTTTT; CDR3: CASSFVAGGHYTGELFF
V: TRBV27; size: NA; J: TRBJ2-1; D: NA; length: 18; DNA: TGTGCCAGCAGTCCATCACTCACGGGACTCCCGTATGGCAATGAGCAGTTCTTC; CDR3: CASSPSLTGLPYGNEQFF
V: TRBV6-1; size: NA; J: TRBJ1-5; D: NA; length: 14; DNA: TGTGCCAGCAGTGAAGTACAGGTAACCCAGCCCCAGCATTTT; CDR3: CASSEVQVTQPQHF
V: TRBV5-1; size: NA; J: TRBJ2-7; D: NA; length: 15; DNA: TGCGCCAGCAGCCCGGACGGGAGTTGGCGGTACGAGCAGTACTTC; CDR3: CASSPDGSWRYEQYF
V: TRBV6-2/TRBV6-3; size: NA; J: TRBJ2-4; D: TRBD2; length: 16; DNA: TGTGCCAGCAGTTACGGGGGACTAGCCGGAAAAAACATTCAGTACTTC; CDR3: CASSYGGLAGKNIQYF
V: TRBV18; size: NA; J: TRBJ2-7; D: TRBD1; length: 16; DNA: TGTGCCAGCTCACCACCGGCGACAGGGGGTCTCTACGAGCAGTACTTC; CDR3: CASSPPATGGLYEQYF
V: TRBV18; size: NA; J: TRBJ2-4; D: NA; length: 18; DNA: TGTGCCAGCTCCTTAATACCCCTTGCGCTAGTTGGCAAAAACATTCAGTACTTC; CDR3: CASSLIPLALVGKNIQYF
V: TRBV7-2; size: NA; J: TRBJ2-7; D: TRBD2; length: 16; DNA: TGTGCCAGCAGCTTAGCCAGCGCTAGCGGGAGGGGCGGCATACGCTTC; CDR3: CASSLASASGRGGIRF
V: TRBV3-1/TRBV3-2; size: NA; J: TRBJ2-5; D: TRBD2; length: 19; DNA: TGTGCCAGCAGCCAAGGGGGTAGCGGGCACTGGAGCTTAGGTGAGACCCAGTACTTC; CDR3: CASSQGGSGHWSLGETQYF
V: TRBV3-1/TRBV3-2; size: NA; J: TRBJ1-3; D: NA; length: 15; DNA: TGTGCCAGCAGGAAACAGGGATTTACTGGAAACACCATATATTTT; CDR3: CASRKQGFTGNTIYF
V: TRBV25-1; size: NA; J: TRBJ2-5; D: TRBD2; length: 16; DNA: TGTGCCAGCAGTGAAGGGGGCGGGGGGGCCTTGGAGACCCAGTACTTC; CDR3: CASSEGGGGALETQYF
V: TRBV2; size: NA; J: TRBJ1-2; D: NA; length: 15; DNA: TGTGCCAGCAGTGTCTTGGGGCAAGGGGTGAGAGGCTACACCTTC; CDR3: CASSVLGQGVRGYTF
V: TRBV9; size: NA; J: TRBJ2-1; D: TRBD2; length: 15; DNA: TGTGCCAGCAGTCCGCCGGGACTAGGGGGCAATGAGCAGTTCTTC; CDR3: CASSPPGLGGNEQFF
V: TRBV6-2/TRBV6-3; size: NA; J: TRBJ2-7; D: NA; length: 13; DNA: TGTGCCAGCAGTTACGGGGCCCGCTACGAGCAGTACTTC; CDR3: CASSYGARYEQYF
V: TRBV14; size: NA; J: TRBJ2-2; D: NA; length: 16; DNA: TGTGCCAGCAGCCAAATCCTAGCGATGACTGCCGGGGAGCTGTTTTTT; CDR3: CASSQILAMTAGELFF
V: TRBV19; size: NA; J: TRBJ2-4; D: NA; length: 13; DNA: TGTGCCAGTAGCGTGGACAGAAAAAACATTCAGTACTTC; CDR3: CASSVDRKNIQYF
V: TRBV6-5; size: NA; J: TRBJ1-2; D: TRBD1; length: 13; DNA: TGTGCCAGCAGCCGACAGGGGACGGATGGCTACACCTTC; CDR3: CASSRQGTDGYTF
V: TRBV11-3; size: NA; J: TRBJ2-1; D: NA; length: 14; DNA: TGTGCCAGCAGCTTAGTCGGGGGGCGGGATGAGCAGTTCTTC; CDR3: CASSLVGGRDEQFF
V: TRBV6-4; size: NA; J: TRBJ2-1; D: TRBD2; length: 14; DNA: TGTGCCAGCAGTGTGGAACTAGCGGCGAGTGAGCAGTTCTTC; CDR3: CASSVELAASEQFF
V: TRBV12-3/TRBV12-4; size: once; J: TRBJ2-5; D: TRBD2; length: 13; DNA: TGTGCCAGCACTTCGGGGGGGCTGGAGACCCAGTACTTC; CDR3: CASTSGGLETQYF
V: TRBV7-9; size: NA; J: TRBJ2-7; D: NA; length: 15; DNA: TGTGCCAGCAGCCACTCGGTGGACTCACCTACGGTGCAGTACTTC; CDR3: CASSHSVDSPTVQYF
V: TRBV6-2/TRBV6-3; size: few; J: TRBJ1-5; D: NA; length: 16; DNA: TGTGCCAGCAGTTTCCAAGGACTGGCGGGGAATCAGCCCCAGCATTTT; CDR3: CASSFQGLAGNQPQHF
V: TRBV18; size: NA; J: TRBJ2-3; D: NA; length: 15; DNA: TGTGCCAGCTCACCAGAGTTTTTAAGCACAGATACGCAGTATTTT; CDR3: CASSPEFLSTDTQYF
V: TRBV7-9; size: NA; J: TRBJ2-1; D: TRBD2; length: 18; DNA: TGTGCCAGCAGCGATAGACTAGCCGCCTACCAATCCTACAATGAGCAGTTCTTC; CDR3: CASSDRLAAYQSYNEQFF
V: TRBV29-1; size: NA; J: TRBJ2-5; D: TRBD1; length: 14; DNA: TGCAGCGTTGTAGCCCATGAGGGGGCAGAGACCCAGTACTTC; CDR3: CSVVAHEGAETQYF
V: TRBV4-3; size: NA; J: TRBJ2-1; D: TRBD2; length: 17; DNA: TGCGCCAGCAGCCAGGGTAGACTAGCGGGAGCCTACAATGAGCAGTTCTTC; CDR3: CASSQGRLAGAYNEQFF
V: TRBV27; size: NA; J: TRBJ1-1; D: NA; length: 12; DNA: TGTGCCAGCTTTACTTCGAACACTGAAGCTTTCTTT; CDR3: CASFTSNTEAFF
V: TRBV6-2/TRBV6-3; size: NA; J: TRBJ1-2; D: TRBD1; length: 17; DNA: TGTGCCAGCAGCCAAAGGGACAGGGGGATTTTAATCTATGGCTACACCTTC; CDR3: CASSQRDRGILIYGYTF
V: TRBV11-3; size: NA; J: TRBJ2-3; D: NA; length: 14; DNA: TGTGCCAGCAGCTTCACTGGGGCTGCAGATACGCAGTATTTT; CDR3: CASSFTGAADTQYF
V: TRBV27; size: once; J: TRBJ2-7; D: TRBD1; length: 13; DNA: TGTGCCAGCACCTCGGGACAGGGCTACGAGCAGTACTTC; CDR3: CASTSGQGYEQYF
V: TRBV28; size: NA; J: TRBJ2-5; D: TRBD2; length: 13; DNA: TGTGCCAGCGTTCGTCAGGGAGGGGAGACCCAGTACTTC; CDR3: CASVRQGGETQYF
V: TRBV24-1; size: few; J: TRBJ1-5; D: NA; length: 13; DNA: TGTGCCACCAGCCGGACAGCTAATCAGCCCCAGCATTTT; CDR3: CATSRTANQPQHF
V: TRBV6-5; size: NA; J: TRBJ2-7; D: TRBD1; length: 13; DNA: TGTGCCACCCTTCGGGACAGGGGCCACGAGCAGTACTTC; CDR3: CATLRDRGHEQYF
V: TRBV5-1; size: NA; J: TRBJ2-5; D: NA; length: 14; DNA: TGCGCCAGCAGCCTGACGTCGGGGGACGGGGCCCAGTACTTC; CDR3: CASSLTSGDGAQYF
V: TRBV7-8; size: NA; J: TRBJ1-2; D: NA; length: 12; DNA: TGTGCCAGCAGCCAGCGGGGTTATGGCTACACCTTC; CDR3: CASSQRGYGYTF
V: TRBV6-2/TRBV6-3; size: NA; J: TRBJ2-3; D: TRBD1; length: 15; DNA: TGTGCCAGCAGTTCCCCGGGACAGGGGGTAGATACGCAGTATTTT; CDR3: CASSSPGQGVDTQYF
V: TRBV6-5; size: NA; J: TRBJ1-3; D: NA; length: 15; DNA: TGTGCCAGCAGGCGCACAGGGCTGGCTGGAAACACCATATATTTT; CDR3: CASRRTGLAGNTIYF
V: TRBV18; size: NA; J: TRBJ2-2; D: NA; length: 17; DNA: TGTGCCAGCTCACGACCGCGGGCGGGGACGAACACCGGGGAGCTGTTTTTT; CDR3: CASSRPRAGTNTGELFF
V: TRBV5-6; size: NA; J: TRBJ2-4; D: NA; length: 15; DNA: TGTGCCAGCAGCAGAGTAAGGGGAGCCAAAAACATTCAGTACTTC; CDR3: CASSRVRGAKNIQYF
V: TRBV24-1; size: NA; J: TRBJ2-7; D: NA; length: 14; DNA: TGTGCCACCAGTGATCCGGGACACGGCTACGAGCAGTACTTC; CDR3: CATSDPGHGYEQYF
V: TRBV6-5; size: NA; J: TRBJ2-2; D: NA; length: 13; DNA: TGTGCCGGAAACAGGGTTAGGGCCGGGGAGCTGTTTTTT; CDR3: CAGNRVRAGELFF
V: TRBV4-3; size: NA; J: TRBJ2-1; D: TRBD2; length: 14; DNA: TGCGCCAGCAGCCAAGTGCGGGGGTACAATGAGCAGTTCTTC; CDR3: CASSQVRGYNEQFF
V: TRBV7-9; size: NA; J: TRBJ2-3; D: NA; length: 17; DNA: TGTGCCAGCAGCACCAACCAGGCGGCGGAGGGCCCAGATACGCAGTATTTT; CDR3: CASSTNQAAEGPDTQYF
V: TRBV19; size: NA; J: TRBJ2-2; D: TRBD1; length: 14; DNA: TGTGCCAGTAGTATAAACAGGGGGGCCGGGGAGCTGTTTTTT; CDR3: CASSINRGAGELFF
V: TRBV7-2; size: NA; J: TRBJ1-3; D: TRBD1; length: 15; DNA: TGTGCCAGCAGCTTAGCCCCAGGGGGCTATGACACCATATATTTT; CDR3: CASSLAPGGYDTIYF
V: TRBV12-5; size: NA; J: TRBJ1-5; D: TRBD1; length: 12; DNA: TGTGCTAGTGGTTTGGAGCGACAGGGTATCCATTTT; CDR3: CASGLERQGIHF
V: TRBV4-3; size: NA; J: TRBJ2-4; D: NA; length: 15; DNA: TGCGCCAGCAGCCAAGATTCTTCCCGTGCGACTAGGCGGTACTTC; CDR3: CASSQDSSRATRRYF
V: TRBV9; size: NA; J: TRBJ1-1; D: TRBD1; length: 14; DNA: TGTGCCAGCAGCCCGAGACAGGGGGCGGCTGAAGCTTTCTTT; CDR3: CASSPRQGAAEAFF